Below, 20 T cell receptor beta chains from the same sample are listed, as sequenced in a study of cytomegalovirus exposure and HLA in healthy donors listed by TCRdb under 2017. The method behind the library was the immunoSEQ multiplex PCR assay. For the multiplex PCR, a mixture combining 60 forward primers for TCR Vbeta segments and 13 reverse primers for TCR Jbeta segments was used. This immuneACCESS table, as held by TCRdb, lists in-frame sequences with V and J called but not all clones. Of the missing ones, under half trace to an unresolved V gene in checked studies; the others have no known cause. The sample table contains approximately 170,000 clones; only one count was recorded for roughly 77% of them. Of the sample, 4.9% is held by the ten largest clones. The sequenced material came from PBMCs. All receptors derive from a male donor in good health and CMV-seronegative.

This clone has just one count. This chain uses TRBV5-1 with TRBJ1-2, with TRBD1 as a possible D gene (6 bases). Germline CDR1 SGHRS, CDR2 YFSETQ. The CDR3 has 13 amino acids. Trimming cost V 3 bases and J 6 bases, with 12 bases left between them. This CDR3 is CASSSQGYDGYTF. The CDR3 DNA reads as TGCGCCAGCAGCTCACAGGGATACGATGGCTACACCTTC.

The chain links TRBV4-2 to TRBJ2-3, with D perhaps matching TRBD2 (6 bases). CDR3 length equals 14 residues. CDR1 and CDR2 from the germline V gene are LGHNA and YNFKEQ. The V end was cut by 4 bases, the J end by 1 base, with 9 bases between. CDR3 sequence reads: CASSRGTRTDTQYF. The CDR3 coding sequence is TGTGCCAGCAGCCGGGGGACTCGCACAGATACGCAGTATTTT.

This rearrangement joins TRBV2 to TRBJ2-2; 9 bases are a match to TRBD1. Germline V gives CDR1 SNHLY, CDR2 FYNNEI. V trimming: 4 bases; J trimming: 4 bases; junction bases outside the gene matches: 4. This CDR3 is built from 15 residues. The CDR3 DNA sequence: TGTGCCAGCAGTGTCCGGACAGGGGTCACCGGGGAGCTGTTTTTT. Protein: CASSVRTGVTGELFF.

CDR3: CASGARDNEQFF. The CDR3 coding sequence is TGTGCCAGCGGCGCTCGGGACAATGAGCAGTTCTTC. This chain links TRBV6-6 with TRBJ2-1; D gene uncertain. V dropped 8 bases and J dropped 5 bases, with 10 bases sitting between them. This CDR3 region has 12 residues. Germline V gene lookup returns CDR1 MNHNY and CDR2 SVGAGI (reference sequence).

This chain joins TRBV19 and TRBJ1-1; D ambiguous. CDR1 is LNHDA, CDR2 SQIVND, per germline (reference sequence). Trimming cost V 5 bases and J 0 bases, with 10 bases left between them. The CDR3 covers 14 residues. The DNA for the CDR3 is TGTGCCAGTAGTGCCGACATCATGAACACTGAAGCTTTCTTT. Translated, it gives CASSADIMNTEAFF.

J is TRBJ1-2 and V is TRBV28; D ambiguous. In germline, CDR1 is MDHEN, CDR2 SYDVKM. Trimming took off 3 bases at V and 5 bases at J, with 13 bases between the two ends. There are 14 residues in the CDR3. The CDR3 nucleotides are TGTGCCAGCAGTTTTGGCATGATGAGGTATGGCTACACCTTC. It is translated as CASSFGMMRYGYTF.

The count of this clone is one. The CDR3 loop reads CASSRSDRGWDGYTF. As DNA, the CDR3 is TGTGCCAGCAGCCGATCGGACAGGGGTTGGGATGGCTACACCTTC. The rearrangement joins TRBV6-6 to TRBJ1-2; 9 nucleotides match TRBD1. CDR3 length equals 15 residues. V trimming: 6 bases; J trimming: 6 bases; junction bases outside the gene matches: 11. Germline V gene lookup returns CDR1 MNHNY and CDR2 SVGAGI (reference sequence).

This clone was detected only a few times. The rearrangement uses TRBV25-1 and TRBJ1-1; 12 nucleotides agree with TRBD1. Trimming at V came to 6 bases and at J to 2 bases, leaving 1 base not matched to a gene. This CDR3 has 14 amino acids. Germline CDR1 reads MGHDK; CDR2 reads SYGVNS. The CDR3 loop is CASRGTGGNTEAFF. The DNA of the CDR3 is TGTGCCAGCAGGGGGACAGGGGGCAACACTGAAGCTTTCTTT.

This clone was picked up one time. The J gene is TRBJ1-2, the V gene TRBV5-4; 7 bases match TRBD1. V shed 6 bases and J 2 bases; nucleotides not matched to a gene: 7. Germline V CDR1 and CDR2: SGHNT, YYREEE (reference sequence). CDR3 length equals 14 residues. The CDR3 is CASNVGGGNYGYTF. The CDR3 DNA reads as TGTGCCAGCAATGTTGGAGGGGGCAACTATGGCTACACCTTC.

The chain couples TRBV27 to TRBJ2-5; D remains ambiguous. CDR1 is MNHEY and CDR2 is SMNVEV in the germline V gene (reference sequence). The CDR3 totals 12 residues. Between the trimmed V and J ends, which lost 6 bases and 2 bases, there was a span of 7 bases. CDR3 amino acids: CASRGIQETQYF. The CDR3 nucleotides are TGTGCCAGCAGGGGCATTCAAGAGACCCAGTACTTC.

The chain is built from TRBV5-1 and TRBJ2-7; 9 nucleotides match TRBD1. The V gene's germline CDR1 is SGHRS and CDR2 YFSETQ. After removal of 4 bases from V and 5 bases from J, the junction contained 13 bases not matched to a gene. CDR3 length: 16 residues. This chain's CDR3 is CASSVRLRDRVHEQYF. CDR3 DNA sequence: TGCGCCAGCAGCGTACGATTACGGGACAGGGTGCACGAGCAGTACTTC. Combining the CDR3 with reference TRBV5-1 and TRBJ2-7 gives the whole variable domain KAGVTQTPRYLIKTRGQQVTLSCSPISGHRSVSWYQQTPGQGLQFLFEYFSETQRNKGNFPGRFSGRQFSNSRSEMNVSTLELGDSALYLCASSVRLRDRVHEQYFGPGTRLTVT.

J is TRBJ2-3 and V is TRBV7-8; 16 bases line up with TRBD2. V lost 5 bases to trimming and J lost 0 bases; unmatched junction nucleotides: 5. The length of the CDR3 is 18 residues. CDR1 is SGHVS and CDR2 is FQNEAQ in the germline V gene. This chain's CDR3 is CASSPGTSGGESTDTQYF. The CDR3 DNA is TGTGCCAGCAGCCCGGGGACTAGCGGGGGGGAAAGCACAGATACGCAGTATTTT. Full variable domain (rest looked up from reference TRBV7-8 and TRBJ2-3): GAGVSQSPRYKVAKRGQDVALRCDPISGHVSLFWYQQALGQGPEFLTYFQNEAQLDKSGLPSDRFFAERPEGSVSTLKIQRTQQEDSAVYLCASSPGTSGGESTDTQYFGPGTRLTVL.

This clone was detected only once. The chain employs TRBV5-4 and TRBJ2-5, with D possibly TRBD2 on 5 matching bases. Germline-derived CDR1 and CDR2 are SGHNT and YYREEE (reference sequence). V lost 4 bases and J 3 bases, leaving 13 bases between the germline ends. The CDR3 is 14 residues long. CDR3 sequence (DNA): TGTGCCAGCAGCGACGACTACACCAAAGAGACCCAGTACTTC. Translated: CASSDDYTKETQYF.

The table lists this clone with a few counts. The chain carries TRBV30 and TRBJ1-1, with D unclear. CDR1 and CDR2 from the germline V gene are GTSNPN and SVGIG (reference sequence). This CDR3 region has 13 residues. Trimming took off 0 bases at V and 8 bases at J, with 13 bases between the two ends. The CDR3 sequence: CAWSVHSGREAFF. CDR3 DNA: TGTGCCTGGAGTGTACACTCAGGCCGAGAAGCTTTCTTT. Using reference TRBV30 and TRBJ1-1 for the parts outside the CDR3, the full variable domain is SQTIHQWPATLVQPVGSPLSLECTVEGTSNPNLYWYRQAAGRGLQLLFYSVGIGQISSEVPQNLSASRPQDRQFILSSKKLLLSDSGFYLCAWSVHSGREAFFGQGTRLTVV.

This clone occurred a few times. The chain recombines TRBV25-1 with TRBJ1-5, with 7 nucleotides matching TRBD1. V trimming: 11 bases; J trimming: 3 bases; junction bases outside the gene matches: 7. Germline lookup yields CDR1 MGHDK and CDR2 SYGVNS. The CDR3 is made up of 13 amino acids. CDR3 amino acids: CASRQGINQPQHF. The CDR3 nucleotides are TGTGCCTCCCGACAGGGAATCAATCAGCCCCAGCATTTT.

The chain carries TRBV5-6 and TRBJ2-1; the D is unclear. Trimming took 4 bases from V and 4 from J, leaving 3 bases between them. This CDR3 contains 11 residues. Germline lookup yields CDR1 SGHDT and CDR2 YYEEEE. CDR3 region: CASSLYNEQFF. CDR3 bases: TGTGCCAGCAGCCTATACAATGAGCAGTTCTTC.

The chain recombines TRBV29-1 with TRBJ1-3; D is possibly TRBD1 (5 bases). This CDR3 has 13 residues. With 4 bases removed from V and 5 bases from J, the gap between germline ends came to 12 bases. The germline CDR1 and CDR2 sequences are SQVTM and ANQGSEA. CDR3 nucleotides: TGCAGCGTTGTGGCAGCAGGGCGAAACACCATATATTTT. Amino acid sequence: CSVVAAGRNTIYF.

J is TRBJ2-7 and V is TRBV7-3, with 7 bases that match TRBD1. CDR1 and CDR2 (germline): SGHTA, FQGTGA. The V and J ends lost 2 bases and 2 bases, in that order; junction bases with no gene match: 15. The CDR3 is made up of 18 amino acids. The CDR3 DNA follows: TGTGCCAGCAGCTTATACCCCGCAGGGGGTTCTGGAACCTACGAGCAGTACTTC. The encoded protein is CASSLYPAGGSGTYEQYF.

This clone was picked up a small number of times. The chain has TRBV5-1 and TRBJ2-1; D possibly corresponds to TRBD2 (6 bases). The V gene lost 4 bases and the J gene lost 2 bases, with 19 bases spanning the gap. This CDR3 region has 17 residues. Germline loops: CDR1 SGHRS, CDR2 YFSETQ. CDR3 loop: CASSPFGIAATYNEQFF. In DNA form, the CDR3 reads TGCGCCAGCAGCCCATTCGGCATAGCGGCTACCTACAATGAGCAGTTCTTC.

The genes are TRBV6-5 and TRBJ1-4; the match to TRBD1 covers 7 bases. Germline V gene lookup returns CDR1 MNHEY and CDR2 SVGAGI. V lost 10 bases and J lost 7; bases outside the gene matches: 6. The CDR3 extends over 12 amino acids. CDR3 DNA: TGTGCCACCAGACAGGGAAGTGAAAAACTGTTTTTT. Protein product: CATRQGSEKLFF.